This T cell receptor (beta chain) was identified during a study of beta chain features in type 1 diabetes. Study results and caveats: Within patients, naive, central memory and Treg TCRB repertoires seemed more similar than within healthy donors. Among patients with Type 1 diabetes, TCRB CDR3s were moderately but significantly shorter in every one of the four CD4+ subsets.

CDR1 is MNHNS, CDR2 SASEGT, per germline. V gave up 1 base and J gave up 7 bases, with 7 bases separating them. The CDR3 runs 13 residues. Details on this clone: The antigen is unknown.

Averaging around 120 mL, one heparinised blood draw was given by each donor. cDNA synthesis used the whole RNA isolate, giving expressed TCRB sequences. The protocol was immunoSEQ multiplex PCR, while the TCRdb copy is restricted to in-frame clones and leaves out a portion. The table records 360,000 or so clones, about 20% of them present only once. The sample comprised naive CD4+ T cells from blood. This TCR was sampled from a young woman in good health. This sequence joins TRBV6-1 and TRBJ2-2, with a possible D match to TRBD2 (5 bases). The CDR3 DNA reads as TGTGCCAGCAGTGAAGTCGAGGGCGGGGAGCTGTTTTTT. Its translation: CASSEVEGGELFF.